The present TCR beta chain was sequenced within a study of Graves' ophthalmopathy and Graves' hyperthyroidism. About the study: Blood was drawn at initial diagnosis, before any treatment.

Scientists amplified the TCR beta CDR3 regions from RNA transcripts. First-round RT-PCR used HTBI primers; second-round multiplex PCR followed. Via MiXCR, TCRdb re-called the multiplex PCR reads, giving one row per CDR3 protein. The data hold some 410,000 distinct CDR3 sequences, with under 25% observed a single time. The V segment lost 1 base and the J segment 2 bases; nucleotides outside the gene matches: 2. Germline V gives CDR1 LNHDA, CDR2 SQIVND (reference sequence). This CDR3 has 15 residues. This clonotype has ten or more counts. The source is a woman aged 18-29 years with stable Graves' hyperthyroidism. Sequenced input: peripheral blood. The V gene is TRBV19, the J gene TRBJ1-2; 9 bases match TRBD1. DNA for the CDR3: TGTGCCAGTAGTATAGCCGGGACAGGGAACTATGGCTACACCTTC. Residues: CASSIAGTGNYGYTF.